These 15 T cell receptor beta chains share one sample of origin, sequenced in a study of human T cells and chemical hapten exposure. TCRdb re-called the RACE reads through MiXCR, storing one row per CDR3 protein. The sample lists 55,000 to 75,000 distinct CDR3 sequences, roughly 6.6% occurring once. The time point here: healthy volunteer bleed at 6 weeks. Total RNA was extracted from unfractionated whole blood. Source material: whole blood. These receptor sequences come from a female donor in good health. Some clones in this sample may be carry-over from other donors' samples.

Concerning this clonotype itself: A clone one base away is much larger, so this may be a read error. The chain employs TRBV5-4 and TRBJ1-1, with no clear D. This CDR3 comprises 16 residues. Germline V gives CDR1 SGHNT, CDR2 YYREEE (reference sequence). V shed 0 bases and J shed 3 bases, with 15 bases lying between them. The chain's CDR3 is CASSLELGKADTEAFF. The CDR3 DNA follows: TGTGCCAGCAGCTTGGAGTTGGGGAAGGCTGACACTGAAGCTTTCTTT.

CDR3 DNA: TGTGCCAGCAGCCAATCAGGCGGCTATGGCTACACCTTC. Translating gives CASSQSGGYGYTF. V is TRBV3-1 and J is TRBJ1-2, with D uncertain. Germline CDR1 and CDR2: LGHDT and YNNKEL (reference sequence). This CDR3 spans 13 amino acids. V dropped 2 bases and J dropped 4 bases, with 8 bases sitting between them.

At least ten counts were recorded for this clonotype. The chain recombines TRBV3-1 with TRBJ2-3, with D possibly being TRBD1 (5 bases). Trimming took off 0 bases at V and 1 base at J, with 5 bases between the two ends. The CDR3 is made up of 14 amino acids. Germline V gene lookup returns CDR1 LGHDT and CDR2 YNNKEL (reference sequence). CDR3 DNA sequence: TGTGCCAGCAGCCAAGAAGGGGGCACAGATACGCAGTATTTT. It specifies CASSQEGGTDTQYF.

This clonotype appeared a few times. The V gene is TRBV11-2, the J gene TRBJ2-7; 10 bases match TRBD1. Trimming cost V 4 bases and J 5 bases; bases outside gene matches: 5. Germline CDR1 SGHAT, CDR2 FQNNGV. This CDR3 has 14 residues. The DNA for the CDR3 is TGTGCCAGCAGCTACGCCGGGACAGGGGACGAGCAGTACTTC. Its protein product is CASSYAGTGDEQYF.

In its sample, this clonotype was seen many times. The genes are TRBV6-2 or TRBV6-3 and TRBJ2-3, with D tentatively TRBD1 or TRBD2 (7 bases each). CDR1 and CDR2 from the germline V gene are MNHEY and SVGEGT. The CDR3 is 13 residues long. Deletions cut 8 bases from V and 4 bases from J, with 13 bases between. The CDR3 coding sequence is TGTGCCAGCGGGGCAGGGGGGGCAGATACGCAGTATTTT. Protein product: CASGAGGADTQYF.

This clonotype was observed at least ten times. The V and J genes are TRBV6-2 or TRBV6-3 and TRBJ2-7, with D possibly matching TRBD1 (6 bases). CDR1 and CDR2 from the germline V gene are MNHEY and SVGEGT. V shed 3 bases and J shed 4 bases, with 10 bases lying between them. The CDR3 is made up of 13 amino acids. In nucleotides, the CDR3 is TGTGCCAGCAGTTATGCAGGGGAGTACGAGCAGTACTTC. Protein sequence: CASSYAGEYEQYF.

The sample holds many counts of this clonotype. The V gene is TRBV18, the J gene TRBJ2-5; D gene ambiguous. Germline V lookup: CDR1 KGHSH, CDR2 LQKENI. The length of the CDR3 is 15 residues. Trimming took off 0 bases at V and 5 bases at J, with 13 bases between the two ends. CDR3 region: CASSPPTTLEETQYF. Here the CDR3 DNA reads TGTGCCAGCTCACCACCTACAACTCTTGAGGAGACCCAGTACTTC.

This clonotype was counted many times. V gene TRBV6-5 combines with J gene TRBJ2-7; 10 nucleotides align to TRBD1. This CDR3 is built from 14 residues. J was trimmed by 6 bases and V by 6 bases; bases with no gene match: 8. CDR1 and CDR2 (germline): MNHEY, SVGAGI. CDR3 sequence: CASSSGTGATEQYF. The CDR3 coding sequence is TGTGCCAGCAGCTCCGGGACAGGGGCGACCGAGCAGTACTTC.

The J gene is TRBJ2-7, the V gene TRBV27; D not resolved. CDR1 and CDR2 (germline): MNHEY, SMNVEV (reference sequence). The V and J ends lost 2 bases and 0 bases respectively, with 8 bases between them. The CDR3 is made up of 14 amino acids. The CDR3 region has the DNA TGTGCCAGCAGTTTAGGTCAGCTCTCCTACGAGCAGTACTTC. This gives the protein CASSLGQLSYEQYF.

The table lists this clonotype with many counts. V usage is TRBV3-1 and J usage is TRBJ2-3; TRBD2 is a possible D gene (6 bases). The CDR3 covers 11 residues. Trimming left V 10 bases short and J 6 bases short, with 11 bases between. The germline gives CDR1 LGHDT, CDR2 YNNKEL (reference sequence). CDR3 DNA: TGTGCCACCCGTCGGGGGGATACGCAGTATTTT. Protein: CATRRGDTQYF.

The table lists this clonotype with many counts. The chain combines TRBV12-3 or TRBV12-4 with TRBJ2-5; D may be TRBD2 (5 bases). The CDR3 sequence is 17 residues long. V lost 1 base and J 3 bases, leaving 18 bases between the germline ends. The CDR3 is CASSLEAPWQTKETQYF. CDR3 nucleotide sequence: TGTGCCAGCAGTTTAGAGGCCCCTTGGCAGACTAAAGAGACCCAGTACTTC.

This clonotype was observed a few times. The chain links TRBV5-1 to TRBJ2-7, with a weak D call TRBD1 (6 bases). The length of the CDR3 is 16 residues. Per germline, CDR1 SGHRS and CDR2 YFSETQ. V was cut by 5 bases and J by 2 bases, with 20 bases left in between. The chain's CDR3 is CASRIHPDRLPYEQYF. DNA for the CDR3: TGCGCCAGCAGGATTCACCCGGACAGACTTCCCTACGAGCAGTACTTC.

The rearrangement joins TRBV7-2 to TRBJ2-4, with TRBD2 matching over 10 bases. V shed 3 bases, J shed 4 bases, and the junction held 3 bases outside the gene matches. CDR1 is SGHTA and CDR2 is FQGNSA in the germline V gene. The CDR3 totals 15 residues. CDR3 in amino acids: CASSFRTSGKNIQYF. The CDR3 DNA is TGTGCCAGCAGCTTCAGGACTAGCGGTAAAAACATTCAGTACTTC.

As concerns this clonotype: A read error may explain this, as a much larger clone is one base away. The rearrangement links TRBV29-1 to TRBJ1-5; no firm D call. CDR1 is SQVTM and CDR2 is ANQGSEA in the germline V gene. The V and J ends lost 8 bases and 6 bases respectively, with 14 bases between them. The CDR3 covers 12 residues. In nucleotides, the CDR3 is TGCAGCATTGGGGAGGAGTTTCAGCCCCAGCATTTT. This translates into CSIGEEFQPQHF.

There are a few counts of this clonotype. V gene TRBV9 combines with J gene TRBJ1-2, with 7 bases identical to TRBD1. V shed 0 bases and J 8 bases; nucleotides not matched to a gene: 7. CDR3 length: 14 residues. The germline gives CDR1 SGDLS, CDR2 YYNGEE. CDR3 protein: CASSVEGAIGGYTF. Here the CDR3 DNA reads TGTGCCAGCAGCGTAGAGGGGGCGATCGGCGGCTACACCTTC.